The 11 T cell receptor beta chains below come from one sample, sequenced in a study of T-cell memory formation after mild COVID-19. One entry per CDR3 protein results from TCRdb running MiXCR on the 5' RACE reads. The sample records roughly 80,000 distinct CDR3 sequences, over 11% being singletons. Sequenced material: PBMCs or a T cell subset sorted from them (not recorded which). The source is an adult woman who had mild COVID-19 (a few samples of this study predate the infection). Cell type and time point are not known.

The genes are TRBV7-8 and TRBJ2-5; D unclear. Germline V gene sequence: CDR1 SGHVS, CDR2 FQNEAQ. The ends were cut back, 1 base at V and 2 bases at J, with 5 bases in the middle. There are 13 residues in the CDR3. The CDR3 region is CASSLGRQETQYF. CDR3 coding DNA: TGTGCCAGCAGCTTAGGACGGCAAGAGACCCAGTACTTC.

Ten or more counts support this clonotype. This chain connects TRBV20-1 to TRBJ2-7; D possibly corresponds to TRBD1 (5 bases). Germline CDR1 reads DFQATT; CDR2 reads SNEGSKA (reference sequence). The V end lost 6 bases, the J end lost 5 bases, and 26 bases lay between the germline ends. CDR3 length: 16 amino acids. In DNA, the CDR3 is TGCAGTGCCACGAAACCCCCGCGCAGGGTGAAGGACGAGCAGTACTTC. Amino acids: CSATKPPRRVKDEQYF.

This clonotype was found a few times. This chain joins TRBV20-1 and TRBJ2-1; 7 bases fit TRBD2. Germline loops: CDR1 DFQATT, CDR2 SNEGSKA (reference sequence). The V segment lost 6 bases and the J segment 5 bases; nucleotides outside the gene matches: 10. The length of the CDR3 is 14 residues. The DNA for the CDR3 is TGCAGTGCGCAGGTGACTAGCAGAAACAATGAGCAGTTCTTC. Its protein product is CSAQVTSRNNEQFF.

The rearrangement links TRBV6-2 or TRBV6-3 to TRBJ2-1; D gene ambiguous. Germline V CDR1 and CDR2: MNHEY, SVGEGT. Trimming took 3 bases from V and 4 from J, leaving 7 bases between them. The CDR3 is 13 residues long. CDR3: CASSYGDYNEQFF. CDR3 in DNA: TGTGCCAGCAGTTATGGGGATTACAATGAGCAGTTCTTC.

This chain links TRBV7-2 with TRBJ2-7, with D uncertain. V lost 5 bases to trimming and J lost 6 bases, with 11 bases between them. The CDR3 spans 12 residues. Germline V gives CDR1 SGHTA, CDR2 FQGNSA. The CDR3 nucleotides read TGTGCCAGCAGCCTCCTCGTGGGCGAGCAGTACTTC. Protein: CASSLLVGEQYF.

This clonotype has a handful of counts. The gene calls are TRBV20-1 and TRBJ2-1; D possibly uses TRBD1 or TRBD2 (5 bases each). Germline assignment: CDR1 DFQATT and CDR2 SNEGSKA (reference sequence). There are 16 residues in the CDR3. V was cut by 5 bases and J by 3 bases, with 20 bases left in between. The CDR3 sequence is CSAHQIDRLYYNEQFF. The CDR3 bases are TGCAGTGCTCACCAAATCGACAGACTATACTACAATGAGCAGTTCTTC.

V usage is TRBV7-9 and J usage is TRBJ2-1; D is perhaps TRBD2 (5 bases). Trimming took off 2 bases at V and 6 bases at J, with 11 bases between the two ends. Germline CDR1 is SEHNR and CDR2 is FQNEAQ (reference sequence). CDR3 length: 14 residues. The CDR3 is CASSLRLGGNEQFF. CDR3 bases: TGTGCCAGCAGCTTAAGGTTAGGAGGCAATGAGCAGTTCTTC. The whole variable domain, filled in from reference TRBV7-9 and TRBJ2-1, reads DTGVSQNPRHKITKRGQNVTFRCDPISEHNRLYWYRQTLGQGPEFLTYFQNEAQLEKSRLLSDRFSAERPKGSFSTLEIQRTEQGDSAMYLCASSLRLGGNEQFFGPGTRLTVL.

This clonotype was found many times. The chain links TRBV6-5 to TRBJ2-1; 11 bases agree with TRBD2. Trimming cost V 4 bases and J 14 bases; bases outside gene matches: 19. This CDR3 region has 17 residues. Germline-derived CDR1 and CDR2 are MNHEY and SVGAGI. CDR3 amino acids: CASSSTSGIPLPIREFF. The CDR3 region has the DNA TGTGCCAGCAGTTCGACTAGCGGGATCCCGCTTCCGATAAGGGAGTTCTTC.

The CDR3 sequence: CASSHKQGRLSYNEQFF. DNA of the CDR3: TGTGCCAGCAGCCACAAACAGGGGAGGCTATCCTACAATGAGCAGTTCTTC. The V gene is TRBV27, the J gene TRBJ2-1; possible D gene TRBD1, 7 bases. The CDR3 totals 17 residues. CDR1 is MNHEY and CDR2 is SMNVEV in the germline V gene (reference sequence). The ends were cut back, 6 bases at V and 1 base at J, with 19 bases in the middle.

This clonotype has only a few counts. The V gene is TRBV19, the J gene TRBJ1-1; tentatively, D is TRBD1 (5 bases). This CDR3 spans 14 amino acids. V dropped 1 base and J dropped 0 bases, with 6 bases sitting between them. Germline V gene data show CDR1 as LNHDA and CDR2 as SQIVND (reference sequence). The CDR3 DNA is TGTGCCAGTAGTATAGGGGGGATGAACACTGAAGCTTTCTTT. It yields the protein CASSIGGMNTEAFF. Supplemented by reference TRBV19 and TRBJ1-1, the full variable domain reads DGGITQSPKYLFRKEGQNVTLSCEQNLNHDAMYWYRQDPGQGLRLIYYSQIVNDFQKGDIAEGYSVSREKKESFPLTVTSAQKNPTAFYLCASSIGGMNTEAFFGQGTRLTVV.

This clonotype was observed a few times. This sequence joins TRBV7-9 and TRBJ2-1; 12 bases line up with TRBD2. This CDR3 comprises 16 residues. Unmatched junction bases numbered 4, after V lost 4 bases and J lost 3 bases. Looked up from germline, CDR1 is SEHNR and CDR2 is FQNEAQ (reference sequence). The CDR3 region has the DNA TGTGCCAGCAGCTCCTCACTAGCGGGAGGCTACAATGAGCAGTTCTTC. It translates to CASSSSLAGGYNEQFF.